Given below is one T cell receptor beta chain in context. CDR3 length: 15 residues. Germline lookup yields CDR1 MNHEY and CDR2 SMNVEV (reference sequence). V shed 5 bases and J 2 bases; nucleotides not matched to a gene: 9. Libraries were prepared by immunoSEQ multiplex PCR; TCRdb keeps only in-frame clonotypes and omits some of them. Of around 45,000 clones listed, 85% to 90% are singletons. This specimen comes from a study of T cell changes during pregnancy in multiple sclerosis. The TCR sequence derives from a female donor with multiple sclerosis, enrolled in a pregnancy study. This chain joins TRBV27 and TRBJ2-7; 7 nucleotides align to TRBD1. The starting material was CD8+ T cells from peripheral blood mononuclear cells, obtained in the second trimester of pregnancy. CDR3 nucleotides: TGTGCCAGCAGTCATGACAGGGACGGCGCCTACGAGCAGTACTTC. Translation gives CASSHDRDGAYEQYF.